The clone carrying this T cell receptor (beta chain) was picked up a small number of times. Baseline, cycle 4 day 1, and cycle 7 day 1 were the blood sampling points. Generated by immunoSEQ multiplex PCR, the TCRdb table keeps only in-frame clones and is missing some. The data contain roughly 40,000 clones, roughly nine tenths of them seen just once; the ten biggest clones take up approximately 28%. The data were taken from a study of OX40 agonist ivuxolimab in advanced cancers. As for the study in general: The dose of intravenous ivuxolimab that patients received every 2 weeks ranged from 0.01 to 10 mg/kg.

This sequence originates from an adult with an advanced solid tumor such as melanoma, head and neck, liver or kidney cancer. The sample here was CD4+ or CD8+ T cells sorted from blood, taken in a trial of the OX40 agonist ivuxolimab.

Here the CDR3 DNA reads TGTGCCAGCAGTTACTCAAGGAACACTGAAGCTTTCTTT. Its translation is CASSYSRNTEAFF. The chain has TRBV6-7 and TRBJ1-1; D not certain. TRBV6-7 is flagged as an ORF with uncertain function. The V gene lost 0 bases and the J gene lost 1 base, with 3 bases spanning the gap. This CDR3 comprises 13 residues.